The 8 T cell receptor beta chains in this list originate from one sample, sequenced in a study of response to subunit inactivated influenza vaccine. TCRdb ran MiXCR on the RT-PCR reads and lists one entry per CDR3 protein. The sample includes more than 450,000 distinct CDR3 sequences, roughly 8.2% of them seen just once. The sequencing used PBMCs from blood, collected about 23 months after vaccination. Every receptor here comes from a man in his fifties or sixties who received an inactivated influenza vaccine.

This clonotype was seen repeatedly, ten times or more. The chain uses TRBV10-3 and TRBJ2-5; TRBD1 or TRBD2 may be the D gene (5 bases each). The CDR3 consists of 14 residues. Germline CDR1 is ENHRY and CDR2 is SYGVKD. V dropped 6 bases and J dropped 4 bases, with 15 bases sitting between them. The CDR3 loop reads CAISPGTPAETQYF. In DNA form, the CDR3 reads TGTGCCATCAGCCCGGGGACCCCAGCAGAGACCCAGTACTTC.

This clonotype came up a few times. The chain recombines TRBV14 with TRBJ1-1; tentative D call: TRBD1 (5 bases). The germline V and J ends were trimmed by 0 bases and 5 bases, with 22 bases remaining between them. The germline gives CDR1 SGHDN, CDR2 FVKESK. This CDR3 has 18 amino acids. The CDR3 reads CASSQEGAGYWGPTEAFF. The CDR3 DNA sequence: TGTGCCAGCAGCCAAGAGGGCGCAGGGTATTGGGGTCCGACTGAAGCTTTCTTT.

This clonotype turned up a few times. V and J are TRBV20-1 and TRBJ1-2, with 10 bases lining up with TRBD1. CDR1 DFQATT and CDR2 SNEGSKA come from the germline V gene (reference sequence). Unmatched junction bases numbered 6, after V lost 0 bases and J lost 2 bases. The CDR3 loop spans 16 amino acids. In DNA form, the CDR3 reads TGCAGTGCTAGAGATGGGGGACAGGGGACCAACTATGGCTACACCTTC. Encoded protein: CSARDGGQGTNYGYTF.

V usage is TRBV6-2 or TRBV6-3 and J usage is TRBJ2-1, with D possibly matching TRBD1 (6 bases). This CDR3 has 14 amino acids. Trimming pared 6 bases from V and 5 bases from J, leaving 14 bases between. The germline gives CDR1 MNHEY, CDR2 SVGEGT. The CDR3 bases are TGTGCCAGCAGGGGACACAGGTATAACAATGAGCAGTTCTTC. It codes for CASRGHRYNNEQFF.

In its sample, this clonotype was seen a few times. V and J are TRBV6-1 and TRBJ2-1; 10 positions match TRBD2. J gave up 6 bases and V 8 bases, and 4 bases lay outside the gene matches. The CDR3 covers 13 residues. CDR1 is MNHNS, CDR2 SASEGT, per germline. The CDR3 nucleotides read TGTGCCAGCGGGGTAGCGGGAGGCAATGAGCAGTTCTTC. Protein product: CASGVAGGNEQFF.

The rearrangement uses TRBV7-2 and TRBJ2-3; unclear D gene. Germline-derived CDR1 and CDR2 are SGHTA and FQGNSA. Trimming removed 1 base from V and 6 bases from J, with 14 bases in between. This CDR3 is 15 amino acids long. In DNA form, the CDR3 reads TGTGCCAGCAGCTTAGGTGCTTGGTTCTCGGATACGCAGTATTTT. This encodes CASSLGAWFSDTQYF.

This clonotype occurred a few times. The J gene is TRBJ1-6, the V gene TRBV20-1, with D possibly matching TRBD1 (5 bases). CDR1 is DFQATT and CDR2 is SNEGSKA in the germline V gene (reference sequence). Trimming stripped 3 bases from V and 6 bases from J, with 12 bases between. CDR3 length equals 14 residues. DNA of the CDR3: TGCAGTGCTAGGGGGAGACAGATTAATTCACCCCTCCACTTT. This gives the protein CSARGRQINSPLHF.

This clonotype came up a few times. The V and J genes are TRBV6-2 or TRBV6-3 and TRBJ2-3, with D possibly matching TRBD2 (6 bases). V lost 0 bases, J lost 3 bases, and 16 bases lay in between. Germline-derived CDR1 and CDR2 are MNHEY and SVGEGT. The CDR3 sequence is 17 residues long. CDR3 in amino acids: CASSYSIGGTDTDTQYF. The CDR3 nucleotides read TGTGCCAGCAGTTACTCGATCGGCGGGACGGATACAGATACGCAGTATTTT.